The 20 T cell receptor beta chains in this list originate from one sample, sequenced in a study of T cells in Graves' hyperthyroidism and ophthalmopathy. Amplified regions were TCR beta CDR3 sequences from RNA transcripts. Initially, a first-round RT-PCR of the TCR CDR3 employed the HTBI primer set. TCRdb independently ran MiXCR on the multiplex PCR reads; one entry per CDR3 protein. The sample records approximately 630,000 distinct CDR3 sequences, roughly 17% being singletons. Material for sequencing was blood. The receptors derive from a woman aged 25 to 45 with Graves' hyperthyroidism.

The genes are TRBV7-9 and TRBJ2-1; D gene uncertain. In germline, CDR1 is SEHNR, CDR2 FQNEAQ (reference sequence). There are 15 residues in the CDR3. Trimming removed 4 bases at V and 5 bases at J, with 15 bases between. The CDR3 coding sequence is TGTGCCAGCAGCTCAACCCAGGATCTCAACAATGAGCAGTTCTTC. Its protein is CASSSTQDLNNEQFF.

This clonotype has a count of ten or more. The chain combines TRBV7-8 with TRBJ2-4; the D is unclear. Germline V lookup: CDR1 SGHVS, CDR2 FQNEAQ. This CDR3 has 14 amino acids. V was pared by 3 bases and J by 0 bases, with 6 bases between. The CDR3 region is CASSLWVAKNIQYF. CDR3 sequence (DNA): TGTGCCAGCAGCTTGTGGGTAGCCAAAAACATTCAGTACTTC.

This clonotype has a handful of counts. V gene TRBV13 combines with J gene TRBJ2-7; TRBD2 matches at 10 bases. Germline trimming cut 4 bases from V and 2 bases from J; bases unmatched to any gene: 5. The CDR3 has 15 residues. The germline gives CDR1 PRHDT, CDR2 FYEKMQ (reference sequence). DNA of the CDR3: TGTGCCAGCAGCTCTAGCGGGAGCAATGCCTACGAGCAGTACTTC. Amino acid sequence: CASSSSGSNAYEQYF.

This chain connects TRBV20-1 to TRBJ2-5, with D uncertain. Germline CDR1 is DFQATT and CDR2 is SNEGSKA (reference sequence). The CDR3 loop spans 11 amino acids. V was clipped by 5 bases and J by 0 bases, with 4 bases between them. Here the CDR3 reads CSAYYQETQYF. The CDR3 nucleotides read TGCAGTGCTTACTACCAAGAGACCCAGTACTTC.

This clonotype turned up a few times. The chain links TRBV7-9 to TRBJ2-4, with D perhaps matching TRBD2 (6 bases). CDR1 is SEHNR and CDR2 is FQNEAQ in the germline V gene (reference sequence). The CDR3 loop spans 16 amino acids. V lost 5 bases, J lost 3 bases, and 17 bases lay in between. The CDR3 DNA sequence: TGTGCCAGCAGCCTCACCACCCGGGGGAGCAAAAACATTCAGTACTTC. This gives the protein CASSLTTRGSKNIQYF.

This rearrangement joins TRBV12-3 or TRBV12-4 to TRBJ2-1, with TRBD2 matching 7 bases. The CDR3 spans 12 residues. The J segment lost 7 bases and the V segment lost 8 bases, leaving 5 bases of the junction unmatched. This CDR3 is CASGGVINEQFF. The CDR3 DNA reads TGTGCCAGCGGGGGGGTGATTAATGAGCAGTTCTTC.

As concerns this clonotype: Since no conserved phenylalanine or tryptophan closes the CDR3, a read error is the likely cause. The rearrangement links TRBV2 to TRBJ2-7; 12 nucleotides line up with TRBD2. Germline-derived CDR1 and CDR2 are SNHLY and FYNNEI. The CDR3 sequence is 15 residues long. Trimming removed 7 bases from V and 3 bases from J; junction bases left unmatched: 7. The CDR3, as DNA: TGTGCCAGCAATCTGGGACTAGCGGGCGTCTACGAGCAGTACCTC. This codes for CASNLGLAGVYEQYL.

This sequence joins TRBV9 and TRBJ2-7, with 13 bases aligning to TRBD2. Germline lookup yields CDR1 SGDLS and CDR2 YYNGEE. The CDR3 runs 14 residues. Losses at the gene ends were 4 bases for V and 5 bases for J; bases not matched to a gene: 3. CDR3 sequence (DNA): TGTGCCAGCAGCACTAGCGGGAGGGCCAACGAGCAGTACTTC. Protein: CASSTSGRANEQYF.

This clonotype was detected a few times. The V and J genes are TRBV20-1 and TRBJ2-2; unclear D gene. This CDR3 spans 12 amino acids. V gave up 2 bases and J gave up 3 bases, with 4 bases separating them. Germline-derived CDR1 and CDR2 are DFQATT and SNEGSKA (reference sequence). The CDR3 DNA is TGCAGTGCTAGACCCCACACCGGGGAGCTGTTTTTT. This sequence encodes CSARPHTGELFF.

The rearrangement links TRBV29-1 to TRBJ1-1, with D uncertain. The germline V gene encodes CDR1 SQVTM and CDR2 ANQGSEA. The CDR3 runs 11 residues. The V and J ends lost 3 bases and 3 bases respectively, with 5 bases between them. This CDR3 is CSVDWDTEAFF. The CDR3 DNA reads TGCAGCGTTGACTGGGACACTGAAGCTTTCTTT.

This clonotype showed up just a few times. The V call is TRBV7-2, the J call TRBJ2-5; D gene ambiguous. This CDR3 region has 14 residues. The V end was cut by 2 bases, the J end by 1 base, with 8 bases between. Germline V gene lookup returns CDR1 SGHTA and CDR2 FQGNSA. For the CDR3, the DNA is TGTGCCAGCAGCTTACTAGGTATCCAAGAGACCCAGTACTTC. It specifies CASSLLGIQETQYF.

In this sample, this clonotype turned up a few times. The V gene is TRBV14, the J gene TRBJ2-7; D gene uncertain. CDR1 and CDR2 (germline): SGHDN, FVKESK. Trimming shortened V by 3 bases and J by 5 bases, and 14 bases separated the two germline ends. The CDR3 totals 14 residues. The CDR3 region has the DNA TGTGCCAGCAGCCAGGCTCTCCGTATCCACGAGCAGTACTTC. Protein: CASSQALRIHEQYF.

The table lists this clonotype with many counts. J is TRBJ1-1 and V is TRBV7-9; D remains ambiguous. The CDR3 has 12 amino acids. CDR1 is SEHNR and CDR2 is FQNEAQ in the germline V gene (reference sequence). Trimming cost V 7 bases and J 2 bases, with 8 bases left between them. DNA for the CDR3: TGTGCCAGCAACGCGGTCAACACTGAAGCTTTCTTT. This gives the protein CASNAVNTEAFF.

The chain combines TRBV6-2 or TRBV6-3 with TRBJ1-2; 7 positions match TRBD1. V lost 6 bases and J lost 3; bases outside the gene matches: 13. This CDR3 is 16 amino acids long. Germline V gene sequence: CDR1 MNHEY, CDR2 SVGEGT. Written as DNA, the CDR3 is TGTGCCAGCAGCCCCCAGGACAGGTTTGATCACTATGGCTACACCTTC. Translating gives CASSPQDRFDHYGYTF.

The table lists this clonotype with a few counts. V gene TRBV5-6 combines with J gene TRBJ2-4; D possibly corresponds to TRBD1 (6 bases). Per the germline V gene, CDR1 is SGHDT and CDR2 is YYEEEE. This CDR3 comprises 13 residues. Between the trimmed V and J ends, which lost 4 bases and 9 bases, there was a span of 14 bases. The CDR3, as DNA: TGTGCCAGCAGCATGGGGGCAGTAACCATTCAGTACTTC. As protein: CASSMGAVTIQYF.

In DNA form, the CDR3 reads TGTGCCAGCAGTTGGTCGCAGCGCAACAATCAGCCCCAGCATTTT. Translating gives CASSWSQRNNQPQHF. The rearrangement links TRBV28 to TRBJ1-5; D is unresolved. Germline values: CDR1 MDHEN, CDR2 SYDVKM. This CDR3 contains 15 residues. The V and J ends lost 4 bases and 3 bases respectively, with 13 bases between them.

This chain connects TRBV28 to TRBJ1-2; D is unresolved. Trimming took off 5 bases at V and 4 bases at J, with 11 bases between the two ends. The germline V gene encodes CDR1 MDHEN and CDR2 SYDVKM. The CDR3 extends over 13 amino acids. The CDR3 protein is CASSPPRGYGYTF. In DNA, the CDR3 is TGTGCCAGCAGTCCCCCGCGGGGCTATGGCTACACCTTC.

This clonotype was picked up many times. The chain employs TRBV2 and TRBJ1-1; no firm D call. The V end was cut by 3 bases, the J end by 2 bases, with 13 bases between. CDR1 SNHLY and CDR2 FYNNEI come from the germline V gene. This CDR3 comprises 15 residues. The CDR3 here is CASSDRGASNTEAFF. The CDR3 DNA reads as TGTGCCAGCAGTGATCGAGGAGCTTCCAACACTGAAGCTTTCTTT. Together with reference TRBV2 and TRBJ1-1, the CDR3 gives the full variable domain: EPEVTQTPSHQVTQMGQEVILRCVPISNHLYFYWYRQILGQKVEFLVSFYNNEISEKSEIFDDQFSVERPDGSNFTLKIRSTKLEDSAMYFCASSDRGASNTEAFFGQGTRLTVV.

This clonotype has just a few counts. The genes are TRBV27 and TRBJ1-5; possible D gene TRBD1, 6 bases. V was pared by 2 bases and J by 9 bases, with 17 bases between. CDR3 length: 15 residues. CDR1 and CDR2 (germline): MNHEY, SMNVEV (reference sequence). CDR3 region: CASSLEGTTGGPQHF. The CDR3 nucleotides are TGTGCCAGCAGTTTAGAAGGGACGACAGGAGGGCCCCAGCATTTT.

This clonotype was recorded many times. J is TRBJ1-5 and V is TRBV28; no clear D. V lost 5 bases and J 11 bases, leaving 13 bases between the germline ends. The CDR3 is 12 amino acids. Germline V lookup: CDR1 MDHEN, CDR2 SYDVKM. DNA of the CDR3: TGTGCCAGCAGTCTCGCCAGTGGGGCCCAGCATTTT. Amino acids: CASSLASGAQHF.